A selection of T cell receptor beta chains follows, all from one sample in a study of T cell changes during pregnancy in multiple sclerosis. Clones were read by immunoSEQ multiplex PCR, and TCRdb kept only the in-frame ones, dropping some. Of approximately 59,000 clones listed, under 95% are singletons. The sequencing here drew on peripheral blood, taken in the third trimester of pregnancy. The receptors shown here come from a female donor in good health, enrolled as a control in a pregnancy study. Each CDR3 is given with its conserved first and last residue. A D gene is named only where the DNA matches it firmly. Not all rows give a size; the values are once, few, many and, for expanded clones, a class.

-	TRBJ1-5	TRBD1	TRBV5-1	CASSPGTGTSNQPQHF	TGCGCCAGCAGCCCAGGGACAGGGACTTCCAATCAGCCCCAGCATTTT
-	TRBJ2-3	TRBD2	TRBV7-6	CASSLVTPFRTSGGVDTQYF	TGTGCCAGCAGCTTAGTTACGCCATTTCGGACTAGCGGGGGAGTGGATACGCAGTATTTT
-	TRBJ1-3	-	TRBV4-2	CASSQDSGRAGNTIYF	TGTGCCAGCAGCCAAGATAGTGGCAGGGCTGGAAACACCATATATTTT
-	TRBJ1-2	-	TRBV7-2	CASSPDSQGYGYTF	TGTGCCAGCAGCCCGGACAGCCAAGGCTATGGCTACACCTTC
-	TRBJ2-2	TRBD1	TRBV6-6	CASSYSDRGTGELFF	TGTGCCAGCAGTTACTCCGACAGGGGGACCGGGGAGCTGTTTTTT
-	TRBJ1-3	-	TRBV28	CASSPARSRGMGNTIYF	TGTGCCAGCAGTCCAGCGCGGAGTCGGGGAATGGGGAACACCATATATTTT
-	TRBJ2-1	-	TRBV5-1	CASPPGGSPYNEQFF	TGCGCCAGCCCCCCCGGGGGTTCTCCTTACAATGAGCAGTTCTTC
-	TRBJ2-7	-	TRBV7-2	CASSLRIDTGRLDYEQYF	TGTGCCAGCAGCTTACGAATAGACACAGGGCGTCTGGACTACGAGCAGTACTTC
-	TRBJ2-7	TRBD1	TRBV6-6	CASSQGGRYEQYF	TGTGCCAGCAGTCAAGGGGGCCGCTACGAGCAGTACTTC
once	TRBJ2-7	-	TRBV27	CASRTRYEQYF	TGTGCCAGCCGTACGCGCTACGAGCAGTACTTC
-	TRBJ1-6	TRBD1	TRBV2	CASGQSTGGDSPLHF	TGTGCCAGCGGGCAGTCGACAGGGGGTGATTCACCCCTCCACTTT
-	TRBJ2-2	-	TRBV5-5	CASRPTSLGELFF	TGTGCCAGCAGACCCACTAGTTTGGGGGAGCTGTTTTTT
-	TRBJ1-2	-	TRBV15	CATSRDRGANDGYTF	TGTGCCACCAGCAGAGATCGGGGGGCGAATGATGGCTACACCTTC
-	TRBJ1-1	TRBD1	TRBV9	CASSPGQGNTEAFF	TGTGCCAGCAGCCCGGGACAGGGGAACACTGAAGCTTTCTTT
-	TRBJ2-5	TRBD2	TRBV27	CATVPGGGGAQYF	TGTGCCACCGTCCCCGGGGGTGGGGGGGCCCAGTACTTC
-	TRBJ1-2	TRBD1	TRBV12-5	CASGHSRQGYDGYTF	TGTGCTAGTGGACATTCAAGACAGGGATACGATGGCTACACCTTC
-	TRBJ2-5	-	TRBV19	CASSITEPGTQYF	TGTGCCAGTAGTATAACCGAACCAGGGACCCAGTACTTC
few	TRBJ2-4	-	TRBV14	CASSQLAVQNIQYF	TGTGCCAGCAGCCAATTGGCAGTTCAAAACATTCAGTACTTC
-	TRBJ2-5	-	TRBV11-3	CASSRDTQETQYF	TGTGCCAGCAGCAGGGACACCCAAGAGACCCAGTACTTC
-	TRBJ1-2	TRBD1	TRBV9	CASSGTGVLLRYTF	TGTGCCAGCAGTGGGACAGGTGTATTATTACGCTACACCTTC
-	TRBJ2-3	TRBD1	TRBV11-2	CASSSNRGADTQYF	TGTGCCAGCAGCTCAAACAGGGGGGCAGATACGCAGTATTTT
-	TRBJ2-7	-	TRBV29-1	CSVESRGYEQYF	TGCAGCGTTGAGTCCCGGGGCTACGAGCAGTACTTC
once	TRBJ2-3	TRBD1	TRBV6-4	CASSPGQVVGSGTDTQYF	TGTGCCAGCAGTCCGGGACAGGTTGTGGGGAGCGGCACAGATACGCAGTATTTT
few	TRBJ1-2	-	TRBV10-3	CAISERSYYGYTF	TGTGCCATCAGTGAGAGGAGCTACTATGGCTACACCTTC
-	TRBJ2-3	-	TRBV5-4	CASSRSVADTQYF	TGTGCCAGCAGCCGGTCGGTTGCAGATACGCAGTATTTT
-	TRBJ2-2	-	TRBV5-4	CASRPGNEITGELFF	TGTGCCAGCAGGCCGGGGAATGAAATAACCGGGGAGCTGTTTTTT
-	TRBJ1-4	-	TRBV7-2	CASSLVRGSNEKLFF	TGTGCCAGCAGCTTAGTCAGGGGATCTAATGAAAAACTGTTTTTT
once	TRBJ1-4	-	TRBV10-1	CASSESGGTNEKLFF	TGCGCCAGCAGTGAGTCGGGGGGAACTAATGAAAAACTGTTTTTT
-	TRBJ2-1	-	TRBV28	CASSGRDRSSYNEQFF	TGTGCCAGCAGCGGCAGGGATAGGAGCTCCTACAATGAGCAGTTCTTC
-	TRBJ2-1	-	TRBV11-3	CASSIGRHEQFF	TGTGCCAGCAGCATAGGGCGGCATGAGCAGTTCTTC
-	TRBJ2-7	-	TRBV11-2	CASSLGGDTHYEQYF	TGTGCCAGCAGCTTGGGGGGGGACACCCACTACGAGCAGTACTTC
-	TRBJ2-3	TRBD2	TRBV19	CASSVILAGKSDTQYF	TGTGCCAGTAGTGTGATACTAGCGGGGAAATCAGATACGCAGTATTTT
-	TRBJ2-3	TRBD2	TRBV7-2	CASSSRWSGGVGTDTQYF	TGTGCCAGCAGCTCCCGATGGAGCGGGGGGGTCGGCACAGATACGCAGTATTTT
-	TRBJ2-3	-	TRBV6-4	CASPDRRTDTQYF	TGTGCCAGCCCTGACAGACGCACAGATACGCAGTATTTT
-	TRBJ1-1	TRBD1	TRBV28	CASRRDRVVEAFF	TGTGCCAGCAGACGAGACAGGGTGGTTGAAGCTTTCTTT
-	TRBJ2-1	-	TRBV27	CASSPSSAGSIYNEQFF	TGTGCCAGCAGTCCTTCGTCTGCGGGGTCAATCTACAATGAGCAGTTCTTC
-	TRBJ1-2	-	TRBV2	CASSMTPGGYTF	TGTGCCAGCAGCATGACTCCGGGAGGCTACACCTTC
-	TRBJ2-3	-	TRBV7-9	CASSLLLTDTQYF	TGTGCCAGCAGCCTCCTCCTCACAGATACGCAGTATTTT
once	TRBJ2-3	-	TRBV11-2	CASSSIPDTQYF	TGTGCCAGCAGCTCCATCCCAGATACGCAGTATTTT
-	TRBJ2-1	TRBD2	TRBV6-4	CASSVERGNEQFF	TGTGCCAGCAGTGTCGAGCGGGGCAATGAGCAGTTCTTC
-	TRBJ2-7	-	TRBV5-8	CASSLWVTGFPSEQYF	TGTGCCAGCAGCTTGTGGGTAACAGGGTTCCCCAGCGAGCAGTACTTC
-	TRBJ2-1	TRBD2	TRBV6-1	CASSESLGRADEQFF	TGTGCCAGCAGTGAATCTCTAGGGAGGGCCGATGAGCAGTTCTTC
-	TRBJ1-4	TRBD1	TRBV9	CASSVEGTGGEKLFF	TGTGCCAGCAGCGTAGAGGGGACAGGGGGCGAAAAACTGTTTTTT
-	TRBJ2-3	TRBD2	TRBV4-2	CASSQDQAGATDTQYF	TGTGCCAGCAGCCAAGATCAAGCGGGGGCCACAGATACGCAGTATTTT
-	TRBJ2-1	-	TRBV7-2	CASSTATYNEQFF	TGTGCCAGCAGCACCGCGACCTACAATGAGCAGTTCTTC
-	TRBJ1-6	-	TRBV14	CASSQRFESPLHF	TGTGCCAGCAGCCAGAGGTTTGAATCACCCCTCCACTTT
-	TRBJ1-5	TRBD1	TRBV19	CASSIGDRVLGQPQHF	TGTGCCAGTAGTATTGGGGACAGGGTCCTTGGTCAGCCCCAGCATTTT